The entry below gives a single T cell receptor beta chain sequence along with its context. Its specificity is not known. One base away lies a much larger clone, so this may be a sequencing read error. This specimen belongs to a study of T cell repertoires in cytomegalovirus infection. Looking at the study overall: The authors relied on CMV epitopes, both recently identified HLA-C-restricted and well-studied HLA-B-restricted. Public TCR beta signatures were indicative of both CMV infection and a matching HLA type. Study-wide results and caveats: HLA-C-restricted, CMV-specific TCR beta clonotypes were dominant ex vivo.

Germline CDR1 and CDR2: DFQATT and SNEGSKA (reference sequence). There are 14 residues in the CDR3. MiXCR, run by TCRdb on the reads, gives a single entry per CDR3 protein. The sample contains more than 85,000 distinct CDR3 sequences, under 30% of which appear only once. Sequenced here: CD8+ T cells from cultured PBMCs, sampled from culture after CMV antigen stimulation. The receptor comes from a human donor in good health (CMV status not recorded). Some clones in this sample may be carry-over from other donors' samples. This chain links TRBV20-1 with TRBJ1-1; tentative D call: TRBD1 (6 bases). The CDR3 nucleotides read TGCAGTGCTACCTCTGACAGTCGGGACACTGAAGCTCTCTTT. It yields the protein CSATSDSRDTEALF.